This passage covers 13 T cell receptor beta chains from one sample sequenced in a study of cytomegalovirus exposure and HLA in healthy donors. The PCR had 60 Vbeta and 13 Jbeta primers. This table comes from immunoSEQ multiplex PCR, and its TCRdb copy is limited to in-frame clones, with some not included. The sample lists roughly 150,000 clones, roughly 83% occurring once. The material sequenced was PBMCs. Source of these receptors: a woman aged 18-29 years in good health and CMV-seronegative.

This clone was counted once. CDR3 loop: CASSLGPQGPNQPQHF. In DNA, the CDR3 is TGTGCCAGCAGCTTGGGACCCCAGGGGCCCAATCAGCCCCAGCATTTT. The chain uses TRBV5-4 and TRBJ1-5, with a tentative D call TRBD1 (6 bases). Per the germline V gene, CDR1 is SGHNT and CDR2 is YYREEE (reference sequence). Trimming shortened V by 0 bases and J by 3 bases, and 13 bases separated the two germline ends. This CDR3 has 16 amino acids.

The chain joins TRBV7-2 to TRBJ2-7, with D perhaps TRBD2 (6 bases). Germline V lookup: CDR1 SGHTA, CDR2 FQGNSA. This CDR3 has 14 residues. The V and J ends lost 3 bases and 0 bases respectively, with 9 bases between them. CDR3 protein: CASSLMGLSYEQYF. In nucleotides, the CDR3 is TGTGCCAGCAGCTTGATGGGACTCTCCTACGAGCAGTACTTC.

This chain joins TRBV29-1 and TRBJ2-1; 8 positions agree with TRBD1. The ends lost 5 bases at V and 3 bases at J; junction bases unmatched: 9. Germline V gene lookup returns CDR1 SQVTM and CDR2 ANQGSEA. This CDR3 spans 15 amino acids. This chain's CDR3 is CSVPSGTGHYNEQFF. CDR3 sequence (DNA): TGCAGCGTTCCATCCGGGACAGGACACTACAATGAGCAGTTCTTC.

This chain uses TRBV15 with TRBJ2-7; D unclear. CDR1 and CDR2 (germline): LNHNV, YYDKDF (reference sequence). CDR3 size: 15 residues. V shed 0 bases and J shed 2 bases, with 11 bases lying between them. CDR3 protein: CATSRDLALTYEQYF. CDR3 in DNA: TGTGCCACCAGCAGAGATTTGGCTCTCACCTACGAGCAGTACTTC. The variable domain in full, completed from reference TRBV15 and TRBJ2-7, reads DAMVIQNPRYQVTQFGKPVTLSCSQTLNHNVMYWYQQKSSQAPKLLFHYYDKDFNNEADTPDNFQSRRPNTSFCFLDIRSPGLGDTAMYLCATSRDLALTYEQYFGPGTRLTVT.

This chain uses TRBV7-8 with TRBJ2-7, with a weak D call TRBD1 (6 bases). Trimming took 2 bases from V and 2 from J, leaving 16 bases between them. The CDR3 is 16 amino acids. Per the germline V gene, CDR1 is SGHVS and CDR2 is FQNEAQ. The CDR3 DNA reads TGTGCCAGCAGCTTAATATGGGCAGGGGATGCCTACGAGCAGTACTTC. The encoded protein is CASSLIWAGDAYEQYF.

This clone was seen once. The gene calls are TRBV6-4 and TRBJ2-3, with 7 bases fitting TRBD2. Germline CDR1 MRHNA, CDR2 SNTAGT. This CDR3 is built from 15 residues. Trimming cost V 2 bases and J 11 bases; bases outside gene matches: 13. The CDR3 bases are TGTGCCAGCAGTGACCTCGCGCGAGCGGGAATCGAGCAGTATTTT. Its translation: CASSDLARAGIEQYF.

The genes are TRBV7-9 and TRBJ1-2; 9 bases map to TRBD1. Germline lookup yields CDR1 SEHNR and CDR2 FQNEAQ (reference sequence). This CDR3 has 16 residues. J gave up 4 bases and V 4 bases, and 10 bases lay outside the gene matches. CDR3 sequence reads: CASSSHLTGGSYGYTF. CDR3 coding DNA: TGTGCCAGCAGCTCCCACCTTACAGGGGGCAGCTATGGCTACACCTTC.

The genes are TRBV2 and TRBJ1-5; perhaps TRBD1 as D (6 bases). Trimming stripped 8 bases from V and 2 bases from J, with 16 bases between. Germline V gene lookup returns CDR1 SNHLY and CDR2 FYNNEI. The length of the CDR3 is 15 residues. The CDR3 nucleotides read TGTGCCAGCCGGATTCAGGCAGGGGGCAATCAGCCCCAGCATTTT. This codes for CASRIQAGGNQPQHF.

This chain uses TRBV25-1 with TRBJ1-2; D is uncertain. The CDR3 length is 13 residues. The V end lost 2 bases, the J end lost 6 bases, and 10 bases lay between the germline ends. Germline-derived CDR1 and CDR2 are MGHDK and SYGVNS. CDR3 DNA: TGTGCCAGCAGTGAACAGGTATTTGATGGCTACACCTTC. Its protein is CASSEQVFDGYTF.

V gene TRBV7-9 combines with J gene TRBJ2-7; TRBD1 matches 11 bases. J was trimmed by 3 bases and V by 6 bases; bases with no gene match: 4. The germline gives CDR1 SEHNR, CDR2 FQNEAQ (reference sequence). The CDR3 covers 14 residues. CDR3: CASRAGTGGYEQYF. The CDR3 DNA is TGTGCCAGCAGAGCCGGGACAGGGGGCTACGAGCAGTACTTC.

This rearrangement joins TRBV19 to TRBJ1-2, with 7 bases that match TRBD1. The CDR3 is 14 amino acids. Germline loops: CDR1 LNHDA, CDR2 SQIVND (reference sequence). V gave up 9 bases and J gave up 2 bases; unmatched junction bases: 9. The CDR3, as DNA: TGTGCCAGCCGCCGACCGGGACAGAACTATGGCTACACCTTC. It specifies CASRRPGQNYGYTF.

V gene TRBV2 combines with J gene TRBJ1-5; maybe TRBD1 (6 bases). The germline V and J ends were trimmed by 2 bases and 6 bases, with 11 bases remaining between them. Looked up from germline, CDR1 is SNHLY and CDR2 is FYNNEI. The CDR3 has 14 amino acids. DNA of the CDR3: TGTGCCAGCAGTGAACAGGGGAGGGCTCAGCCCCAGCATTTT. Its translation is CASSEQGRAQPQHF.

This clone was seen once. The rearrangement joins TRBV27 to TRBJ2-1; D is unclear. The germline V gene encodes CDR1 MNHEY and CDR2 SMNVEV (reference sequence). Trimming took 2 bases from V and 8 from J, leaving 10 bases between them. The CDR3 contains 13 residues. The CDR3 bases are TGTGCCAGCAGTTTACGGCGGAGCGATGAGCAGTTCTTC. Protein: CASSLRRSDEQFF.